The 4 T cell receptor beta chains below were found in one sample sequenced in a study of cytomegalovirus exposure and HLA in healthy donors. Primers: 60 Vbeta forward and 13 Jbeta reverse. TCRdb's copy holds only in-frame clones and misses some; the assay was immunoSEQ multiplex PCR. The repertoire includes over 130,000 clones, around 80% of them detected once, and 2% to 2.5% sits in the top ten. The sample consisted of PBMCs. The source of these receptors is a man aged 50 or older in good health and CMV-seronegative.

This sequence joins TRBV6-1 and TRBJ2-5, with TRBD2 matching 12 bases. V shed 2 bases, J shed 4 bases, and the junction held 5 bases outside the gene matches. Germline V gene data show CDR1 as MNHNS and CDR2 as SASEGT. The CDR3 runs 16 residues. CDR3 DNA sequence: TGTGCCAGCAGTGAAAGACTAGCGGGAGTCCCAGAGACCCAGTACTTC. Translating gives CASSERLAGVPETQYF.

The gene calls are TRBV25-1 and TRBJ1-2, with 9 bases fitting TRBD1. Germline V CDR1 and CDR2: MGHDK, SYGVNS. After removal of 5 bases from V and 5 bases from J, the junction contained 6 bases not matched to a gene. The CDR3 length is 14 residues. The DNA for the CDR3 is TGTGCCAGCAGTACACGACAGGGGGGGTATGGCTACACCTTC. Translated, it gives CASSTRQGGYGYTF.

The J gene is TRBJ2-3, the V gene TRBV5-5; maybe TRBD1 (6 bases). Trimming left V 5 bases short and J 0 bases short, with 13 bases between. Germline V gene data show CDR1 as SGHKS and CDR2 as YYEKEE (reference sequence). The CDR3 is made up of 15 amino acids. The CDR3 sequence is CASSWGLPSTDTQYF. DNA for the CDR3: TGTGCCAGCAGTTGGGGGCTACCTAGCACAGATACGCAGTATTTT.

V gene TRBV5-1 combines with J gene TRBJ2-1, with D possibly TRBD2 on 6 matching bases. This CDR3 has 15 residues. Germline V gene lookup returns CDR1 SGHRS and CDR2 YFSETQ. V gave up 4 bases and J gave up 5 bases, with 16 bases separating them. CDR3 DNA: TGCGCCAGCAGCCCCGCCGGGACTTCAAACAATGAGCAGTTCTTC. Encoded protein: CASSPAGTSNNEQFF.